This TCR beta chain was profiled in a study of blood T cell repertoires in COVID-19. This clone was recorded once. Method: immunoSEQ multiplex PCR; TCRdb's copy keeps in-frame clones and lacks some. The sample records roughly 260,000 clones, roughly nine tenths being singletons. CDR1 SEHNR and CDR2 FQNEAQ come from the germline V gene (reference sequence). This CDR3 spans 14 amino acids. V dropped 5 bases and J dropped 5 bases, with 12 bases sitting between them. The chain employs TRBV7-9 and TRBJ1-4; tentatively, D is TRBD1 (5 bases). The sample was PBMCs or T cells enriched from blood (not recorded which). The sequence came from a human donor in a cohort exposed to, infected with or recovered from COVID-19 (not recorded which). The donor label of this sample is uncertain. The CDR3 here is CASSPGLQNEKLFF. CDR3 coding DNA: TGTGCCAGCAGCCCAGGGCTCCAGAATGAAAAACTGTTTTTT.